The entry below describes one T cell receptor (beta chain). CDR1 and CDR2 from the germline V gene are SGHAT and FQNNGV. The CDR3 covers 16 residues. Deletions cut 0 bases from V and 7 bases from J, with 15 bases between. The data were obtained in a study of blood T cell repertoires in COVID-19. Overall study context: Whether acute or convalescent, the COVID-19 samples came from the United States, Italy and Spain.

TCRdb keeps only in-frame clones here, not all; method: immunoSEQ multiplex PCR. Of 200,000 or so clones listed, roughly 80% were seen once; the top ten hold roughly 5%. This TCR derives from a woman aged 25-40 years with acute or convalescent COVID-19. Specimen: peripheral blood. The chain combines TRBV11-2 with TRBJ2-2; a weak D match, TRBD2 (5 bases). CDR3 nucleotides: TGTGCCAGCAGCTTAGATTCCCTCGTGAGGGTCGGGGAGCTGTTTTTT. The encoded protein is CASSLDSLVRVGELFF.